This T cell receptor (beta chain) came from a study of regulatory and conventional T cells in RAG deficiency. Blood CD4+ CD25-high CD127-low regulatory T cells supplied the genomic DNA template. Using immunoSEQ multiplex PCR, the repertoire was profiled, and TCRdb retains in-frame clones only, with some absent. This sample has around 10,000 clones, with 89% found just once. Losses at the gene ends were 5 bases for V and 6 bases for J; bases not matched to a gene: 5. The V gene's germline CDR1 is SEHNR and CDR2 FQNEAQ (reference sequence). This CDR3 is 14 amino acids long. The same data also contributed to another study, on regulatory T cells. This second study notes: The primer mix had 52 TRBV and 13 TRBJ primers.

The sample comprised Tregs sorted from blood. The chain links TRBV7-9 to TRBJ1-5; 9 bases map to TRBD1. This receptor was identified in a human donor in good health. This CDR3 reads CASSLTGGGQPQHF. CDR3 sequence (DNA): TGTGCCAGCAGCCTAACAGGGGGCGGTCAGCCCCAGCATTTT.